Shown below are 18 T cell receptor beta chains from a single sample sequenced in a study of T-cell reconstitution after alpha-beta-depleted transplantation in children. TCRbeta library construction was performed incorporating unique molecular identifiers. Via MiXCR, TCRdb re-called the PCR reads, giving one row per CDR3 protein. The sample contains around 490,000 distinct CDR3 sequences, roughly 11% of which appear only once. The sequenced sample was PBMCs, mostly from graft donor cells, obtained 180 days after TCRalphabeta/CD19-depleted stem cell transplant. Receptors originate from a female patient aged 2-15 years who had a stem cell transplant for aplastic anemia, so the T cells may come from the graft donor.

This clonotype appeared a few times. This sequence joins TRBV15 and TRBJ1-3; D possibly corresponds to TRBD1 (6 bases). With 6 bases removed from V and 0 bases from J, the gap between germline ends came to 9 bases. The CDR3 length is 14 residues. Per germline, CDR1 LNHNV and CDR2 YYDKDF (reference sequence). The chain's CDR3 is CATRRQASGNTIYF. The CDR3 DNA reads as TGTGCCACCAGGAGACAGGCCTCTGGAAACACCATATATTTT.

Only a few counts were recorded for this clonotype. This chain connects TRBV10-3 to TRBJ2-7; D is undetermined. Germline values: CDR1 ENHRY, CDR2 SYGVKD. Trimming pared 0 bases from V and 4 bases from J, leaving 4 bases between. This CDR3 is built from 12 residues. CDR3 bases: TGTGCCATCAGTGAGTCAACTTACGAGCAGTACGTC. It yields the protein CAISESTYEQYV.

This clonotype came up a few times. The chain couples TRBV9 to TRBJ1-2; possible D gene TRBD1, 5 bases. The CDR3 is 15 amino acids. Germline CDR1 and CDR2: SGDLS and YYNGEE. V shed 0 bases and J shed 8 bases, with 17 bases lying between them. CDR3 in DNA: TGTGCCAGCAGCGTAGCTCCAGGGCGGTACGGAGGCTACACCTTC. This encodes CASSVAPGRYGGYTF.

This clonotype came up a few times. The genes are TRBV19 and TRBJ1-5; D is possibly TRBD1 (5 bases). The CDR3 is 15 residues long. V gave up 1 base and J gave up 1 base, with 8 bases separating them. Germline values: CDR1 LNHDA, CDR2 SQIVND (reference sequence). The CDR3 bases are TGTGCCAGTAGTATAGCGAGACAGAGCAATCAGCCCCAGCATTTT. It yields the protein CASSIARQSNQPQHF.

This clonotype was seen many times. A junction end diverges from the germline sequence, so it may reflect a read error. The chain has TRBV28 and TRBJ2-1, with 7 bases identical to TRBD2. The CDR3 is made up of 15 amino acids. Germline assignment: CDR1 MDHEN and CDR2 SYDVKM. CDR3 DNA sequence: TGTGCCAGCAGGATGGGCGGGAGTTCCTCCAATGAGCAGTTCTTC. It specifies CASRMGGSSSNEQFF.

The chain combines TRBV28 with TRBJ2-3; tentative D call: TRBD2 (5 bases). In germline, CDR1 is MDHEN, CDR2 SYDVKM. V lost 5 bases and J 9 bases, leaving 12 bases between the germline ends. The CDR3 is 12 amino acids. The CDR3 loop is CASSDDGGTQYF. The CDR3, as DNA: TGTGCCAGCAGTGATGACGGAGGAACGCAGTATTTT.

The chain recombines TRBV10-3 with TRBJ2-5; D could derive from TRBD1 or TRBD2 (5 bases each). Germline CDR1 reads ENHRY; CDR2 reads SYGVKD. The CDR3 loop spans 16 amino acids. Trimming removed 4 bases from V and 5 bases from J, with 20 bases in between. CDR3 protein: CAISGDDGSMWETQYF. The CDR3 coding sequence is TGTGCCATCAGTGGGGACGATGGATCGATGTGGGAGACCCAGTACTTC.

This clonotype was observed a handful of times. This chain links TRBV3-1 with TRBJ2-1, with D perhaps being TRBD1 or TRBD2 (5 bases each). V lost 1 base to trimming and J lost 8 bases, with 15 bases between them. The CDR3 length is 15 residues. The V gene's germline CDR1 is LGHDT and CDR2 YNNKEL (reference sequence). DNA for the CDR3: TGTGCCAGCAGCCAAGCCGGGACCACGGCTTATGAGCAGTTCTTC. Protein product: CASSQAGTTAYEQFF.

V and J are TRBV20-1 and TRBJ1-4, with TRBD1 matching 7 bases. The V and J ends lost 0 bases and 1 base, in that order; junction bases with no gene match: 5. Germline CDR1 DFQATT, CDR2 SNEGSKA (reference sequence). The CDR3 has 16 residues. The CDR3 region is CSAREGQTITNEKLFF. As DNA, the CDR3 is TGCAGTGCTAGAGAGGGACAGACAATAACTAATGAAAAACTGTTTTTT.

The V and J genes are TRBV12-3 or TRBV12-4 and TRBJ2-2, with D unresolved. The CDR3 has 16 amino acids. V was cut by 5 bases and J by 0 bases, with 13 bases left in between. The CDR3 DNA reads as TGTGCCAGCAGTCGATGGACCTACCCGAACACCGGGGAGCTGTTTTTT. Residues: CASSRWTYPNTGELFF.

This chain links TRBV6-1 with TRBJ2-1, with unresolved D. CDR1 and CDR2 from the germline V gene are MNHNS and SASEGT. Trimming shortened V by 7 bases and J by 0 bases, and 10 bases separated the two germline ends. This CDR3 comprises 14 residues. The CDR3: CASTPASSYNEQFF. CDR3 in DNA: TGTGCCAGCACCCCGGCAAGCTCCTACAATGAGCAGTTCTTC.

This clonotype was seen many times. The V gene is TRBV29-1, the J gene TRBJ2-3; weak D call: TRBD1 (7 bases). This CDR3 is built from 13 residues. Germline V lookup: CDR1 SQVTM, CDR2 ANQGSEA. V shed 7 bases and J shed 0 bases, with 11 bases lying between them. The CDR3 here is CSARGASTDTQYF. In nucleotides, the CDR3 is TGCAGCGCCAGGGGGGCGAGCACAGATACGCAGTATTTT.

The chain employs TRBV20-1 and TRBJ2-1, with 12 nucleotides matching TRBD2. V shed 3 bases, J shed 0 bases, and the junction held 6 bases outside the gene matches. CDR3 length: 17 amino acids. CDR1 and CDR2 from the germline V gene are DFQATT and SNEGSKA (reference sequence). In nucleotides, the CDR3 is TGCAGTGCTAGCGGGACTAGCGGGCTCAACTCCTACAATGAGCAGTTCTTC. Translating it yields CSASGTSGLNSYNEQFF.

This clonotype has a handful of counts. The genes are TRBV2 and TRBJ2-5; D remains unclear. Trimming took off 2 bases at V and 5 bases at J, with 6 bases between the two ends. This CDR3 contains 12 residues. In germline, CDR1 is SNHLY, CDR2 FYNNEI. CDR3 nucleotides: TGTGCCAGCAGTGAATATTTGGAGACCCAGTACTTC. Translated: CASSEYLETQYF.

CDR3 region: CASSLRLTDYNEQFF. The CDR3 region has the DNA TGTGCCAGCAGCTTGAGACTAACAGACTACAATGAGCAGTTCTTC. J is TRBJ2-1 and V is TRBV5-5; weak D call: TRBD2 (5 bases). Per germline, CDR1 SGHKS and CDR2 YYEKEE (reference sequence). V lost 1 base to trimming and J lost 3 bases, with 11 bases between them. The CDR3 runs 15 residues.

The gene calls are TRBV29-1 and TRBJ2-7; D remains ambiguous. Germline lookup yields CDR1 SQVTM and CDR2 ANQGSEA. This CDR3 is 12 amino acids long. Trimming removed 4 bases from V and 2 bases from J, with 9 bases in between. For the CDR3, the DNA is TGCAGCGTTGCGAGTAGTCCCTACGAGCAGTACTTC. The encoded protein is CSVASSPYEQYF.

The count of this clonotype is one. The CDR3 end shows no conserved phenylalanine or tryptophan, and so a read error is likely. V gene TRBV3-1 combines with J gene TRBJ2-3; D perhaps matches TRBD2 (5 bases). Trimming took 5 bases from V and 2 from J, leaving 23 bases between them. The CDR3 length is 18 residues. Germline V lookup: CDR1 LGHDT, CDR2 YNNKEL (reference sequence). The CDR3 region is CASSSWRSGRSSTDTQYI. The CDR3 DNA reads TGTGCCAGCAGCTCATGGCGGAGCGGCAGGAGTTCCACAGATACGCAGTATATT.

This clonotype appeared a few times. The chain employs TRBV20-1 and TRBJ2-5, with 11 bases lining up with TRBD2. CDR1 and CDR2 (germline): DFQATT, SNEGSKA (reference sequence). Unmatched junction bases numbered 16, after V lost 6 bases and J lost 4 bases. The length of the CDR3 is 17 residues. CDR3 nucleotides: TGCAGTGCCACAAAAGGAATACTAGCGGGAGTTCTAGAGACCCAGTACTTC. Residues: CSATKGILAGVLETQYF.